Only a few counts were recorded for the clone carrying this TCR beta chain. As yet, its antigen is unknown. Primed by a sample-barcoded 5' primer and a J-beta primer mix, a second PCR proceeded for about 7 to 11 cycles. Every cDNA molecule carried a tag from a template-switch adaptor bearing 12 random nucleotides. From the 5' RACE reads, TCRdb called clonotypes with MiXCR, one entry per CDR3 protein. This table holds roughly 2 million distinct CDR3 sequences, around 48% found once. Germline V lookup: CDR1 SGHRS, CDR2 YFSETQ. The V gene end was trimmed by 8 bases and the J gene end by 2 bases; junction bases not matched to a gene: 10. The length of the CDR3 is 15 residues. This sample stems from a study of blood T cells in healthy people across ages. Study observations and caveats: Per-million-T-cell TCR beta diversity fell roughly linearly with age.

Sequenced input: blood. The sequence derives from a woman between 40 and 50 years old in good health. The rearrangement joins TRBV5-1 to TRBJ2-7; 10 nucleotides line up with TRBD1. The CDR3 DNA reads as TGCGCCAGTAAACTTGGGACAGGGGCCACCTACGAGCAGTACTTC. Translated: CASKLGTGATYEQYF.